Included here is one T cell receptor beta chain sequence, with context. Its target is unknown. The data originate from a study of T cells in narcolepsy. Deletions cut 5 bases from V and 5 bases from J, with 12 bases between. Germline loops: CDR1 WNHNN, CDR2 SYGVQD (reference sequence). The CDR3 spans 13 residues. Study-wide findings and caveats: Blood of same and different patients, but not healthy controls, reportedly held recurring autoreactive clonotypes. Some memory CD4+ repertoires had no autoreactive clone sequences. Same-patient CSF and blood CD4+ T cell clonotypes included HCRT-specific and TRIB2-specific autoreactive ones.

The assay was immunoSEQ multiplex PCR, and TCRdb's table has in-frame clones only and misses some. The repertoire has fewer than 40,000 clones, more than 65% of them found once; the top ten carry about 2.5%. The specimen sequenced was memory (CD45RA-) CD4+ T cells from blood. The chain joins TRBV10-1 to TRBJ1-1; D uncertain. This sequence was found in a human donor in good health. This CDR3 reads CASSLHGRTEAFF. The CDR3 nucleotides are TGCGCCAGCAGTTTACACGGGAGGACTGAAGCTTTCTTT.